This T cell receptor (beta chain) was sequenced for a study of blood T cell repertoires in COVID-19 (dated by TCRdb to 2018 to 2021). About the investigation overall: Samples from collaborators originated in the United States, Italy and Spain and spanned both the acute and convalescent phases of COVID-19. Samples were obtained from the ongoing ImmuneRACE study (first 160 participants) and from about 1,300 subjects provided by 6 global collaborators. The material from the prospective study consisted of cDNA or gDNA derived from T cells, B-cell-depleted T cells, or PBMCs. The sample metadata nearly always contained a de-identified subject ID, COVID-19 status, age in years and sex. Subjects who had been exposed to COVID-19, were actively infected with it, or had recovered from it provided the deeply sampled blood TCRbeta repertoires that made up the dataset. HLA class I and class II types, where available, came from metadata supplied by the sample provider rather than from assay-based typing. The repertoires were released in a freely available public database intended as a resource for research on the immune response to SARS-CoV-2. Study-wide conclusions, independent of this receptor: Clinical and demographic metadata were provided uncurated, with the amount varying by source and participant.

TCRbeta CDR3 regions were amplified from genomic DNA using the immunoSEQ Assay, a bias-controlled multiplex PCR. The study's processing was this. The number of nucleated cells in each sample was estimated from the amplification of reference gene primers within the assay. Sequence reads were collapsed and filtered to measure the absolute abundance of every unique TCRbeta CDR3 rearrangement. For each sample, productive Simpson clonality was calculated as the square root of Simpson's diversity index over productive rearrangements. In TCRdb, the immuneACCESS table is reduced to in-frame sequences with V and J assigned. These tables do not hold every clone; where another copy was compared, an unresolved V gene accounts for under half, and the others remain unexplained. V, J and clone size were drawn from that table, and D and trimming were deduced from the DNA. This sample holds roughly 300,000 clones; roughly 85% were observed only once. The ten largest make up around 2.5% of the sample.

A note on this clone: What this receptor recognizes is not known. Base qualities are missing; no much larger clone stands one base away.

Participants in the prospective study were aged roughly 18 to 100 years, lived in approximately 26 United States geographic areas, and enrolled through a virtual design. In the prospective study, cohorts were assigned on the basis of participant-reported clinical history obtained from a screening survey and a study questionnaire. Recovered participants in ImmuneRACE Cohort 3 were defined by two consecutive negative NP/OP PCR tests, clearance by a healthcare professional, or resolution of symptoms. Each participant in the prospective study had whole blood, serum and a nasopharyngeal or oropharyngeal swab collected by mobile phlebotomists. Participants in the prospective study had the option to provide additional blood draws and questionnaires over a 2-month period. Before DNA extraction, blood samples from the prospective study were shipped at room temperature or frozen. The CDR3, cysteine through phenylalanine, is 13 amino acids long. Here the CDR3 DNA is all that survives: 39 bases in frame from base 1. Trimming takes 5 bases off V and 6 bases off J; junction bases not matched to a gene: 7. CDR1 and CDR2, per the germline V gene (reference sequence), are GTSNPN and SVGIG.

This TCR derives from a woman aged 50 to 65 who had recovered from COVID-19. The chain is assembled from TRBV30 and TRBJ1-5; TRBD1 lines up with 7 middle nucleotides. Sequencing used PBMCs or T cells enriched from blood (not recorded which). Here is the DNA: TGTGCCTGGGGGGCCCAGGGGGGTCAGCCCCAGCATTTT. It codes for CAWGAQGGQPQHF.